This T cell receptor beta chain stems from a study of cytotoxic CD8 clonotypes in ibrutinib-treated CLL. Background on the study: Investigators reported some 24 partial and 2 complete responses; after median approximately 74 months, roughly 15 patients remained remitted and approximately twelve progressed.

About this clone itself: What it binds is not known.

Study conclusions and caveats: Clonality was elevated at ibrutinib response and had returned toward baseline at progression.

Targeted sequencing depth ranged from 1 in 200,000 to 1 in 1 million T cells. Clones were sequenced by immunoSEQ multiplex PCR, and TCRdb holds only the in-frame ones, with some missing. The table lists 150,000 or so clones, roughly 85% of them singletons. This CDR3 comprises 16 residues. V gave up 5 bases and J gave up 3 bases; unmatched junction bases: 2. CDR1 is LNHNV and CDR2 is YYDKDF in the germline V gene (reference sequence). The chain links TRBV15 to TRBJ2-2; the match to TRBD2 covers 14 bases. The clonotype was recovered from a human donor with chronic lymphocytic leukemia. Sample: PBMCs, taken after 24 months of ibrutinib treatment. CDR3 in DNA: TGTGCCACCAGCCGGGGACTAGCGGGAGACACCGGGGAGCTGTTTTTT. Amino acid sequence: CATSRGLAGDTGELFF.